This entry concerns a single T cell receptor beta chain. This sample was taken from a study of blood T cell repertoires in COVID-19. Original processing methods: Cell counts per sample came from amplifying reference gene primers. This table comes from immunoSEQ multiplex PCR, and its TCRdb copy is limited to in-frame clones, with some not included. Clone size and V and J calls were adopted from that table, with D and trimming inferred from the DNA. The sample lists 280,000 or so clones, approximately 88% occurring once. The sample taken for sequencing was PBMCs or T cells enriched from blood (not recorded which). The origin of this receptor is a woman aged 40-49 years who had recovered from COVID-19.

The CDR3: CASSGPQTGLPYEQYF. The CDR3, as DNA: TGTGCCAGTAGTGGCCCTCAGACAGGGTTGCCCTACGAGCAGTACTTC. The chain joins TRBV19 to TRBJ2-7; 7 nucleotides agree with TRBD1. The CDR3 is made up of 16 amino acids. Germline V gene sequence: CDR1 LNHDA, CDR2 SQIVND (reference sequence). The V segment lost 5 bases and the J segment 2 bases; nucleotides outside the gene matches: 12.